Here is one T cell receptor (beta chain) with its context. The sample comes from a study of blood T cell repertoires in COVID-19. The repertoire was sequenced with immunoSEQ multiplex PCR; TCRdb's copy has only in-frame clones and lacks some. The top ten hold approximately 1.8% of the sample, which has 200,000 to 250,000 clones, 84% seen once. This CDR3 region has 13 residues. The V gene lost 7 bases and the J gene lost 10 bases, with 19 bases spanning the gap. The germline gives CDR1 MNHEY, CDR2 SVGAGI. The sample was PBMCs or T cells enriched from blood (not recorded which). V and J are TRBV6-5 and TRBJ1-2, with D unclear. The sequence derives from a man aged 55-75 years who had recovered from COVID-19. The CDR3 DNA reads TGTGCCAGCAAGAGGTCGGCCCAAAGAGACTACACCTTC. This encodes CASKRSAQRDYTF.